The entry that follows covers one T cell receptor beta chain sequence. This entry is derived from a study of OX40 agonist ivuxolimab in advanced cancers. On the study more broadly: Patients in dose escalation had liver, melanoma, kidney or head and neck cancers.

Germline loops: CDR1 SGHNT, CDR2 YENEEA. Trimming at V came to 3 bases and at J to 2 bases, leaving 2 bases not matched to a gene. The CDR3 is 14 residues long. The study sampled blood at baseline, cycle 4 day 1, and cycle 7 day 1. TCRdb's table, derived via immunoSEQ multiplex PCR, lists solely in-frame clones and lacks some. Of 55,000 to 70,000 clones listed, 85% to 90% were seen once; the top ten hold less than 2%. This chain uses TRBV11-3 with TRBJ2-7; 9 bases agree with TRBD2. This TCR came from an adult with an advanced solid tumor such as melanoma, head and neck, liver or kidney cancer. The sample here was CD4+ or CD8+ T cells sorted from blood, taken in a trial of the OX40 agonist ivuxolimab. The CDR3 region has the DNA TGTGCCAGCAGCTTTAGCGGGAGAGCCTACGAGCAGTACTTC. Amino acid sequence: CASSFSGRAYEQYF.